Listed below are T cell receptor beta chains from one sample, sequenced in a study of T cell responses to AZD1222 COVID-19 vaccine. Sequencing used immunoSEQ multiplex PCR; TCRdb keeps in-frame clones, though not all of them. The data show 150,000 to 200,000 clones, roughly nine tenths seen once. The sequencing used peripheral blood, collected on day 0 of AZD1222 vaccination. These receptors were collected from an adult in good health. CDR3s include the opening cysteine and the closing phenylalanine or tryptophan. Fields, in order: CDR3 protein, CDR3 length, V gene, clone size, J gene. The size field is filled for only some rows; it gives once, few, many or a size class.

CDR3 protein: CASSQTGGVYNEQFF; CDR3 length: 15; V gene: TRBV5-1; clone size: NA; J gene: TRBJ2-1
CDR3 protein: CASSRGRTEAFF; CDR3 length: 12; V gene: TRBV19; clone size: NA; J gene: TRBJ1-1
CDR3 protein: CASSSGKGQETQYF; CDR3 length: 14; V gene: TRBV7-3; clone size: once; J gene: TRBJ2-5
CDR3 protein: CASSLVQGWQETQYF; CDR3 length: 15; V gene: TRBV28; clone size: NA; J gene: TRBJ2-5
CDR3 protein: CASSEGGGTDTQYF; CDR3 length: 14; V gene: TRBV6-1; clone size: NA; J gene: TRBJ2-3
CDR3 protein: CASSLGMGLSNLGQPQHF; CDR3 length: 18; V gene: TRBV4-1; clone size: once; J gene: TRBJ1-5
CDR3 protein: CASSYSTGLSPLHF; CDR3 length: 14; V gene: TRBV6-5; clone size: NA; J gene: TRBJ1-6
CDR3 protein: CASSDRGLAGLAKNIQYF; CDR3 length: 18; V gene: TRBV6-4; clone size: NA; J gene: TRBJ2-4
CDR3 protein: CASSLVGGRVTYEQYF; CDR3 length: 16; V gene: TRBV5-1; clone size: NA; J gene: TRBJ2-7
CDR3 protein: CASRETGMNTEAFF; CDR3 length: 14; V gene: TRBV2; clone size: NA; J gene: TRBJ1-1
CDR3 protein: CASSLGGRTEAFF; CDR3 length: 13; V gene: TRBV28; clone size: once; J gene: TRBJ1-1
CDR3 protein: CASSLGQGQTGELFF; CDR3 length: 15; V gene: TRBV7-2; clone size: NA; J gene: TRBJ2-2
CDR3 protein: CASSVGRQPNQPQHF; CDR3 length: 15; V gene: TRBV2; clone size: few; J gene: TRBJ1-5
CDR3 protein: CASSPQVGLENTEAFF; CDR3 length: 16; V gene: TRBV18; clone size: once; J gene: TRBJ1-1
CDR3 protein: CASKRDSLNTEAFF; CDR3 length: 14; V gene: TRBV6-5; clone size: NA; J gene: TRBJ1-1
CDR3 protein: CASSSSGQGPKETQYF; CDR3 length: 16; V gene: TRBV28; clone size: NA; J gene: TRBJ2-5
CDR3 protein: CASSLDTGFTEAFF; CDR3 length: 14; V gene: TRBV5-1; clone size: NA; J gene: TRBJ1-1
CDR3 protein: CSVARIQGFGYTF; CDR3 length: 13; V gene: TRBV29-1; clone size: NA; J gene: TRBJ1-2